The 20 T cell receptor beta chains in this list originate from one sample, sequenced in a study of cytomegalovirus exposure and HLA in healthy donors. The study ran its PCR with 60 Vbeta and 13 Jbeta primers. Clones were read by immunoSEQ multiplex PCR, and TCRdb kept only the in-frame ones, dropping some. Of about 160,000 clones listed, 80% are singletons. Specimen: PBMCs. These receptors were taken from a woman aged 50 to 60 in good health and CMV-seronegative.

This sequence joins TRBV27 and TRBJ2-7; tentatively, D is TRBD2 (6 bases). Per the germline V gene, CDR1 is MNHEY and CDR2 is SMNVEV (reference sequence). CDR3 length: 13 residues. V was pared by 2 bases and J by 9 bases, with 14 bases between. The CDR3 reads CASSLTGTRVQYF. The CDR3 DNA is TGTGCCAGCAGTTTAACTGGGACTCGGGTGCAGTACTTC.

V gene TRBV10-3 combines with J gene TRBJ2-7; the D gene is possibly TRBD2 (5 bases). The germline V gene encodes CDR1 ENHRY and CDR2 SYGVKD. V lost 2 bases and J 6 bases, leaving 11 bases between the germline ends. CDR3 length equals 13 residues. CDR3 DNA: TGTGCCATCAGTGAGGAGGGTAAGAGCGAGCAGTACTTC. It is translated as CAISEEGKSEQYF.

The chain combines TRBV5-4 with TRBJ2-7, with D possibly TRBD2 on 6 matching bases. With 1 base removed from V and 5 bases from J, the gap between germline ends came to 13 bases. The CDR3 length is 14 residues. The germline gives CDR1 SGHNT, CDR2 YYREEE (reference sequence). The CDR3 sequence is CASSLLRESNEQYF. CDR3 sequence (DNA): TGTGCCAGCAGCTTGCTTCGGGAGTCCAACGAGCAGTACTTC.

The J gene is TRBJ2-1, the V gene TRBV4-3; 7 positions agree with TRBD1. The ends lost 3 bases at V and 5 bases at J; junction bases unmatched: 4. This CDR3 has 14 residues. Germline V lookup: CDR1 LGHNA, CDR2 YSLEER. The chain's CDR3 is CASSQGQHDNEQFF. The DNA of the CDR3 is TGCGCCAGCAGCCAGGGACAGCACGACAATGAGCAGTTCTTC.

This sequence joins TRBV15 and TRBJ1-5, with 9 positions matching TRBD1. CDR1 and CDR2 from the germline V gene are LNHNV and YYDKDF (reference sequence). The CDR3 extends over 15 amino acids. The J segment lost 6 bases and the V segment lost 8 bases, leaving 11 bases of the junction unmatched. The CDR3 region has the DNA TGTGCCACCGGATTCCGGGACAGGGCCGTTCAGCCCCAGCATTTT. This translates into CATGFRDRAVQPQHF.

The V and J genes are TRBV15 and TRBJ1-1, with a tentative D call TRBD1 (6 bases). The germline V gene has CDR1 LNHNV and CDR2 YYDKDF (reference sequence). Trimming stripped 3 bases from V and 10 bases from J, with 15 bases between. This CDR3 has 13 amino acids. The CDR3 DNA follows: TGTGCCACCAGCAGCCCTAACAGGGATCGAGCTTTCTTT. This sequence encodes CATSSPNRDRAFF.

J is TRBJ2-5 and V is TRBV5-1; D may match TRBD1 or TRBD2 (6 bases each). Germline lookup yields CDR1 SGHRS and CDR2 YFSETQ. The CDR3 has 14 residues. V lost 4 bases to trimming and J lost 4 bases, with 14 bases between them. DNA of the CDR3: TGCGCCAGCAGCCTGGGGGGCACGGGAGAGACCCAGTACTTC. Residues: CASSLGGTGETQYF.

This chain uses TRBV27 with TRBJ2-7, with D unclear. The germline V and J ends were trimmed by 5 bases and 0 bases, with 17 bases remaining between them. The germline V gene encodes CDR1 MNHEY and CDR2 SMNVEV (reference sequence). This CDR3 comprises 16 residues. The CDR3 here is CASSPSTVPSSYEQYF. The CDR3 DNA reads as TGTGCCAGCAGTCCCTCCACGGTCCCAAGCTCCTACGAGCAGTACTTC.

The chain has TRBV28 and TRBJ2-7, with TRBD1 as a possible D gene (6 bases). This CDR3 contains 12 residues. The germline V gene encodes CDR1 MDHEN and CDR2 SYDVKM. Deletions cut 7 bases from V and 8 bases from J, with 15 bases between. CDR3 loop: CASKEGQTKQYF. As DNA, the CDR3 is TGTGCCAGCAAAGAGGGACAAACCAAGCAGTACTTC.

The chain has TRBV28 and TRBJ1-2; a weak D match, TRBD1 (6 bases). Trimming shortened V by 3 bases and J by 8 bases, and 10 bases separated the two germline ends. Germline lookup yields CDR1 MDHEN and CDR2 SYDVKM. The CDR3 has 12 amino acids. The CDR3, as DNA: TGTGCCAGCAGTTTGGACAGTCGAGGCTACACCTTC. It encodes CASSLDSRGYTF.

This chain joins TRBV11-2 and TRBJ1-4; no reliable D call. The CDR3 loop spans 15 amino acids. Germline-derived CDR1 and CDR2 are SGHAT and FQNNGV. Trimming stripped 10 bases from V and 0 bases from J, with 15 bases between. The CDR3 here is CAIGMGSATNEKLFF. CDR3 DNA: TGTGCCATAGGCATGGGCTCTGCAACTAATGAAAAACTGTTTTTT.

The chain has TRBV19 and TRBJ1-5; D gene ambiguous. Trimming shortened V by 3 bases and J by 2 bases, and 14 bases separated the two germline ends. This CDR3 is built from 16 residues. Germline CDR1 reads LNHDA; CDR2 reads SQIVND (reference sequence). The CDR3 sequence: CASSIEVKGGNQPQHF. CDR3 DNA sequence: TGTGCCAGTAGTATTGAGGTCAAGGGAGGCAATCAGCCCCAGCATTTT.

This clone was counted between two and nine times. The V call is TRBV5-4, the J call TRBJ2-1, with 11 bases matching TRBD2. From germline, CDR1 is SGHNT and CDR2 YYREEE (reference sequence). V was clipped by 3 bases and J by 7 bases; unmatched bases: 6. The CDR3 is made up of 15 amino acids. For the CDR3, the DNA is TGTGCCAGCAGCTCCCGACTAGCGGGGAGTAATGAGCAGTTCTTC. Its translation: CASSSRLAGSNEQFF.

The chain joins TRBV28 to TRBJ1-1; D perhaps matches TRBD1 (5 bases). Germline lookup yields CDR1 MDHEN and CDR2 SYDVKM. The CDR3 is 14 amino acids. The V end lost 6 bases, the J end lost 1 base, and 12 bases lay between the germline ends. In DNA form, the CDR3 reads TGTGCCAGCAGATCTTCCGACAGGAACACTGAAGCTTTCTTT. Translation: CASRSSDRNTEAFF.

The CDR3 DNA follows: TGCGCCAGCAGCTTAGGACAGGGTATCGATCAGCCCCAGCATTTT. It is translated as CASSLGQGIDQPQHF. The J gene is TRBJ1-5, the V gene TRBV5-1, with TRBD1 matching over 8 bases. Germline V gene sequence: CDR1 SGHRS, CDR2 YFSETQ. After removal of 2 bases from V and 5 bases from J, the junction contained 6 bases not matched to a gene. The CDR3 length is 15 residues.

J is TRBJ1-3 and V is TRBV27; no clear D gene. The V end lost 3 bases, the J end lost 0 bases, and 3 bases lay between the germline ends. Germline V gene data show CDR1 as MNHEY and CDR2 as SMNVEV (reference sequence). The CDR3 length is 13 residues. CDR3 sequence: CASSFNSGNTIYF. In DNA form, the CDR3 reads TGTGCCAGCAGTTTCAACTCTGGAAACACCATATATTTT.

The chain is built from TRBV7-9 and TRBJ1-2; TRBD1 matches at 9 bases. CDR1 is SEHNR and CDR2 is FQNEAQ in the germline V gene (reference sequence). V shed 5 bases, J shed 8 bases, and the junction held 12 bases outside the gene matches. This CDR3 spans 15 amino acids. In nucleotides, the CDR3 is TGTGCCAGCAGCCCCAAGGGGGACAGGGTGGAGGGCTACACCTTC. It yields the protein CASSPKGDRVEGYTF. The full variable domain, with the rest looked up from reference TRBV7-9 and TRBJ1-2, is DTGVSQNPRHKITKRGQNVTFRCDPISEHNRLYWYRQTLGQGPEFLTYFQNEAQLEKSRLLSDRFSAERPKGSFSTLEIQRTEQGDSAMYLCASSPKGDRVEGYTFGSGTRLTVV.

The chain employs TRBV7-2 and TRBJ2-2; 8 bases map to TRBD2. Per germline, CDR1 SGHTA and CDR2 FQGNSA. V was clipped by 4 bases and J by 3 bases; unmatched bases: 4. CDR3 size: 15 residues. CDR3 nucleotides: TGTGCCAGCAGCTATCTAGCGGGCTACACCGGGGAGCTGTTTTTT. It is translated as CASSYLAGYTGELFF.

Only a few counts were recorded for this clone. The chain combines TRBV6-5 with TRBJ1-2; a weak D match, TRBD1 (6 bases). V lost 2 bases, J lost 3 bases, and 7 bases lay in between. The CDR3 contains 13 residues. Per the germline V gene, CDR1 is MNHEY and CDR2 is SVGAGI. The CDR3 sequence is CASSYKGDYGYTF. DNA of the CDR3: TGTGCCAGCAGTTACAAGGGGGACTATGGCTACACCTTC.

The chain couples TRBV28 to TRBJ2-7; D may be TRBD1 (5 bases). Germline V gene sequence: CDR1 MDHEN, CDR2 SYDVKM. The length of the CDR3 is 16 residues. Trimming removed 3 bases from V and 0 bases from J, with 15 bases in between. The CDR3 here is CASSFQGLVSSYEQYF. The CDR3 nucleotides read TGTGCCAGCAGTTTTCAGGGTTTAGTTTCCTCCTACGAGCAGTACTTC.